This passage covers 7 T cell receptor beta chains from one sample sequenced in a study of T cells in Graves' hyperthyroidism and ophthalmopathy. Amplified TCR beta CDR3 regions derived from RNA transcripts. The HTBI primer set was used in a first-round RT-PCR of the TCR CDR3. One entry per CDR3 protein, called by TCRdb with MiXCR from the multiplex PCR reads. The profile shows hundreds of thousands of distinct CDR3 sequences, approximately 14% of them singletons. The sample was blood. The receptors here all came from a woman aged 18-29 years with Graves' hyperthyroidism.

This clonotype was found many times. The V gene is TRBV2, the J gene TRBJ2-7, with TRBD2 matching 14 bases. The V and J ends lost 6 bases and 3 bases, in that order; junction bases with no gene match: 4. This CDR3 spans 15 amino acids. Germline CDR1 reads SNHLY; CDR2 reads FYNNEI. The CDR3 region has the DNA TGTGCCAGCAGCGGGACTAGCGGGAGCTACTACGAGCAGTACTTC. Residues: CASSGTSGSYYEQYF.

This clonotype occurred many times. V gene TRBV28 combines with J gene TRBJ2-2, with TRBD1 identical over 10 bases. Germline V gene lookup returns CDR1 MDHEN and CDR2 SYDVKM. The V segment lost 4 bases and the J segment 4 bases; nucleotides outside the gene matches: 6. This CDR3 has 16 residues. CDR3 in DNA: TGTGCCAGCAGTTCCGGAGGGACAGGGGCCACCGGGGAGCTGTTTTTT. Translated, it gives CASSSGGTGATGELFF.

This clonotype was picked up many times. The chain couples TRBV7-9 to TRBJ2-3, with 10 positions matching TRBD2. This CDR3 spans 15 amino acids. Looked up from germline, CDR1 is SEHNR and CDR2 is FQNEAQ (reference sequence). The V gene end was trimmed by 3 bases and the J gene end by 6 bases; junction bases not matched to a gene: 6. CDR3 sequence reads: CASSFQRGGKDTQYF. The CDR3 DNA sequence: TGTGCCAGCAGCTTCCAGCGGGGGGGGAAGGATACGCAGTATTTT. Supplemented by reference TRBV7-9 and TRBJ2-3, the full variable domain reads DTGVSQNPRHKITKRGQNVTFRCDPISEHNRLYWYRQTLGQGPEFLTYFQNEAQLEKSRLLSDRFSAERPKGSFSTLEIQRTEQGDSAMYLCASSFQRGGKDTQYFGPGTRLTVL.

This clonotype has at least ten counts. The chain links TRBV3-1 to TRBJ2-1, with D perhaps matching TRBD2 (6 bases). Trimming removed 4 bases at V and 6 bases at J, with 16 bases between. The CDR3 covers 15 residues. Looked up from germline, CDR1 is LGHDT and CDR2 is YNNKEL (reference sequence). The DNA of the CDR3 is TGTGCCAGCAGCCTCCGGGGCTCGGGGGTCAATGAGCAGTTCTTC. This translates into CASSLRGSGVNEQFF.

This clonotype has at least ten counts. The J gene is TRBJ1-2, the V gene TRBV28, with D possibly being TRBD1 (5 bases). V lost 7 bases and J 0 bases, leaving 12 bases between the germline ends. Germline CDR1 and CDR2: MDHEN and SYDVKM. CDR3 length: 14 residues. The CDR3 reads CASTRGVANYGYTF. Here the CDR3 DNA reads TGTGCCAGCACCCGGGGGGTAGCTAACTATGGCTACACCTTC.

The chain employs TRBV20-1 and TRBJ2-7; TRBD2 might be the D (6 bases). This CDR3 comprises 12 residues. Germline CDR1 reads DFQATT; CDR2 reads SNEGSKA (reference sequence). V lost 5 bases and J 2 bases, leaving 10 bases between the germline ends. In DNA, the CDR3 is TGCAGTGCTTCCGGGAGCCCCTACGAGCAGTACTTC. This sequence encodes CSASGSPYEQYF.

The chain recombines TRBV6-2 or TRBV6-3 with TRBJ1-6; D uncertain. The V end lost 2 bases, the J end lost 9 bases, and 14 bases lay between the germline ends. Germline V gene lookup returns CDR1 MNHEY and CDR2 SVGEGT. The CDR3 spans 15 residues. The CDR3 protein is CASSYVASPGSPLHF. The CDR3 nucleotides are TGTGCCAGCAGTTACGTGGCCTCTCCGGGTTCACCCCTCCACTTT.